A single sample is the source of the 5 T cell receptor beta chains below, sequenced in a study of cytomegalovirus exposure and HLA in healthy donors. Use of 60 Vbeta and 13 Jbeta primers characterized the PCR. Some clones are missing from TCRdb's copy, which holds only in-frame ones; the method was immunoSEQ multiplex PCR. The sample has 75,000 to 80,000 clones; the top ten hold 3.8%. The specimen sequenced was PBMCs. Every receptor here comes from a man in his late teens or twenties in good health and CMV-seropositive.

The chain recombines TRBV4-2 with TRBJ1-1; maybe TRBD1 (5 bases). Trimming removed 3 bases from V and 0 bases from J, with 8 bases in between. This CDR3 has 14 residues. Germline CDR1 LGHNA, CDR2 YNFKEQ. The CDR3 nucleotides read TGTGCCAGCAGCCAGGGGGGATTGAACACTGAAGCTTTCTTT. Amino acids: CASSQGGLNTEAFF.

This chain joins TRBV7-9 and TRBJ1-2, with D uncertain. Germline-derived CDR1 and CDR2 are SEHNR and FQNEAQ (reference sequence). CDR3 length equals 17 residues. V shed 1 base and J shed 2 bases, with 17 bases lying between them. CDR3 protein: CASSLGWARGGNYGYTF. CDR3 DNA sequence: TGTGCCAGCAGCTTAGGGTGGGCCCGGGGAGGAAACTATGGCTACACCTTC.

The CDR3 spells CASSSGVGLAVLHSYEQYF. In DNA, the CDR3 is TGTGCCAGCAGTTCTGGGGTTGGGCTAGCGGTACTACACTCCTACGAGCAGTACTTC. The V gene is TRBV28, the J gene TRBJ2-7; 7 bases match TRBD2. Germline V lookup: CDR1 MDHEN, CDR2 SYDVKM. Trimming took 4 bases from V and 0 from J; bases not matched to a gene: 18. The CDR3 is 19 amino acids.

The chain is built from TRBV7-2 and TRBJ2-7; 11 bases map to TRBD1. Germline V gene lookup returns CDR1 SGHTA and CDR2 FQGNSA. Germline trimming cut 1 base from V and 2 bases from J; bases unmatched to any gene: 1. CDR3 size: 15 residues. The CDR3 here is CASSLGGQGAYEQYF. In DNA, the CDR3 is TGTGCCAGCAGCTTAGGGGGACAGGGGGCCTACGAGCAGTACTTC.

The chain carries TRBV4-2 and TRBJ1-1; 8 bases align to TRBD1. The germline CDR1 and CDR2 sequences are LGHNA and YNFKEQ. V was pared by 0 bases and J by 4 bases, with 4 bases of the junction left unmatched. The CDR3 totals 15 residues. CDR3 loop: CASSQDRQGSTEAFF. The CDR3 DNA reads TGTGCCAGCAGCCAAGATCGACAGGGGTCCACTGAAGCTTTCTTT.